This T cell receptor (beta chain) appears in the sequencing data of a study of blood T cell repertoires in COVID-19. Participants spanned ages about 18 to 89 years and resided in around 25 US areas. V lost 6 bases and J lost 6; bases outside the gene matches: 10. The CDR3 is made up of 15 amino acids. In germline, CDR1 is MNHEY, CDR2 SVGAGI. Profiling relied on immunoSEQ multiplex PCR, and the TCRdb table lists in-frame clones only, not all of them. The repertoire holds 250,000 to 300,000 clones, with around 86% as singletons. The sequence came from a man between 18 and 35 years old who had recovered from COVID-19. This chain connects TRBV6-5 to TRBJ2-1; 8 nucleotides agree with TRBD2. The specimen was PBMCs or T cells enriched from blood (not recorded which). In DNA form, the CDR3 reads TGTGCCAGCAGCTCCCCGTGGCGGGGGGCCAATGAGCAGTTCTTC. This gives the protein CASSSPWRGANEQFF.